This entry lists 25 T cell receptor beta chains sequenced from one sample in a study of Ad26.COV2.S vaccination and SARS-CoV-2 variants. TCRdb keeps only in-frame clones here, not all; method: immunoSEQ multiplex PCR. Of approximately 480,000 clones listed, approximately 88% are singletons. Indicated treatment: around 19 received Ad26.COV2.S at low or high dose, single or two shots; 5 received placebo; per-sample allocation not given. On day 63 after the first injection, vaccine and placebo recipients gave samples. Sequences were derived from peripheral blood, sampled in a trial of Ad26.COV2.S vaccine versus placebo. All receptors come from a person aged 18-60 years who received the Ad26.COV2.S COVID-19 vaccine or a placebo.

The genes are TRBV14 and TRBJ1-2; a possible D gene is TRBD1 (5 bases). The CDR3 covers 12 residues. The ends were cut back, 4 bases at V and 7 bases at J, with 10 bases in the middle. CDR1 is SGHDN and CDR2 is FVKESK in the germline V gene. In DNA form, the CDR3 reads TGTGCCAGCAGCCGGGGCGCCGTTGGCTACACCTTC. Residues: CASSRGAVGYTF.

This sequence joins TRBV10-1 and TRBJ2-7; D uncertain. Germline loops: CDR1 WNHNN, CDR2 SYGVQD (reference sequence). The V and J ends lost 7 bases and 3 bases respectively, with 4 bases between them. The CDR3 runs 10 residues. The CDR3 DNA reads as TGCGCCAGCAACAGCTACGAGCAGTACTTC. This translates into CASNSYEQYF.

This sequence joins TRBV3-1 (or the pseudogene TRBV3-2) and TRBJ1-2; 7 bases are a match to TRBD1. Germline lookup yields CDR1 LGHDT and CDR2 YNNKEL (reference sequence). After removal of 2 bases from V and 6 bases from J, the junction contained 6 bases not matched to a gene. This CDR3 has 14 amino acids. This CDR3 reads CASSQWRGPHGYTF. The CDR3 DNA follows: TGTGCCAGCAGCCAATGGAGGGGGCCGCATGGCTACACCTTC.

V gene TRBV11-3 combines with J gene TRBJ2-1; 7 bases line up with TRBD1. Germline V CDR1 and CDR2: SGHNT, YENEEA. V lost 5 bases to trimming and J lost 0 bases; unmatched junction nucleotides: 4. The CDR3 has 15 amino acids. The CDR3 DNA reads as TGTGCCAGCAGCGAGACAGGGAGCTCCTACAATGAGCAGTTCTTC. It codes for CASSETGSSYNEQFF.

The rearrangement joins TRBV27 to TRBJ2-1, with D perhaps assigned TRBD1 or TRBD2 (5 bases each). The CDR3 extends over 17 amino acids. Germline-derived CDR1 and CDR2 are MNHEY and SMNVEV (reference sequence). Trimming stripped 0 bases from V and 8 bases from J, with 20 bases between. The CDR3: CASSLSAPGTPWDEQFF. As DNA, the CDR3 is TGTGCCAGCAGTTTATCGGCGCCTGGGACCCCGTGGGATGAGCAGTTCTTC.

The J gene is TRBJ2-4, the V gene TRBV5-1; 7 nucleotides line up with TRBD2. J was trimmed by 0 bases and V by 4 bases; bases with no gene match: 1. Germline CDR1 and CDR2: SGHRS and YFSETQ. The CDR3 runs 14 residues. CDR3 bases: TGCGCCAGCAGCCCGGGGGGAGCCAAAAACATTCAGTACTTC. Translated: CASSPGGAKNIQYF.

The chain is built from TRBV12-3 or TRBV12-4 and TRBJ2-2; the D is unclear. The CDR3 is 13 amino acids. The V end lost 3 bases, the J end lost 7 bases, and 9 bases lay between the germline ends. Here the CDR3 reads CASSLNSIGELFF. The CDR3 region has the DNA TGTGCCAGCAGTTTGAATAGTATCGGGGAGCTGTTTTTT.

The rearrangement uses TRBV30 and TRBJ2-3; no reliable D call. V lost 2 bases and J lost 3, with 12 bases in between. The CDR3 has 14 amino acids. The germline gives CDR1 GTSNPN, CDR2 SVGIG (reference sequence). The CDR3 DNA reads TGTGCCTGGAGTCTCTTCCCGCATACAGATACGCAGTATTTT. This codes for CAWSLFPHTDTQYF.

The chain carries TRBV9 and TRBJ1-1, with D maybe TRBD1 (5 bases). The CDR3 has 15 amino acids. The germline gives CDR1 SGDLS, CDR2 YYNGEE. V was pared by 4 bases and J by 3 bases, with 16 bases between. The CDR3 DNA is TGTGCCAGCAGCCCCCAGATGACAGTTTACACTGAAGCTTTCTTT. Its translation is CASSPQMTVYTEAFF.

J is TRBJ1-5 and V is TRBV4-1, with no clear D. The CDR3 has 15 amino acids. Per the germline V gene, CDR1 is MGHRA and CDR2 is YSYEKL. V lost 4 bases and J 1 base, leaving 11 bases between the germline ends. CDR3 nucleotide sequence: TGCGCCAGCAGCCGTAGGTCGGGGAGCAATCAGCCCCAGCATTTT. This gives the protein CASSRRSGSNQPQHF.

This clone turned up a few times. This chain uses TRBV28 with TRBJ2-7; the D is unclear. The CDR3 length is 14 residues. Germline V gene data show CDR1 as MDHEN and CDR2 as SYDVKM. V was cut by 2 bases and J by 1 base, with 9 bases left in between. CDR3 residues: CASSLPAVSYEQYF. CDR3 DNA: TGTGCCAGCAGTTTACCCGCCGTATCCTACGAGCAGTACTTC.

The chain is built from TRBV7-2 and TRBJ1-2; D ambiguous. V was clipped by 0 bases and J by 7 bases, with 6 bases between them. CDR1 is SGHTA, CDR2 FQGNSA, per germline. The CDR3 covers 12 residues. CDR3 sequence reads: CASSLAEVGYTF. For the CDR3, the DNA is TGTGCCAGCAGCTTAGCGGAGGTTGGCTACACCTTC.

CDR3 loop: CASSLQAAGLGYTF. The CDR3 coding sequence is TGTGCCAGCAGCCTGCAGGCAGCAGGGTTAGGCTACACCTTC. The rearrangement uses TRBV28 and TRBJ1-2, with D maybe TRBD1 (5 bases). The length of the CDR3 is 14 residues. Trimming left V 6 bases short and J 8 bases short, with 19 bases between. Looked up from germline, CDR1 is MDHEN and CDR2 is SYDVKM.

This clone is a singleton in its sample. The V gene is TRBV24-1, the J gene TRBJ2-7; D might be TRBD2 (5 bases). The V end was cut by 4 bases, the J end by 5 bases, with 26 bases between. There are 18 residues in the CDR3. Germline V gene data show CDR1 as KGHDR and CDR2 as SFDVKD. In nucleotides, the CDR3 is TGTGCCACCAGTGACCTTTCCAGGTGGTTTCGTTGGGAGCACGAGCAGTACTTC. It encodes CATSDLSRWFRWEHEQYF.

V and J are TRBV20-1 and TRBJ1-6; D uncertain. CDR1 is DFQATT, CDR2 SNEGSKA, per germline (reference sequence). The CDR3 loop spans 11 amino acids. The ends were cut back, 2 bases at V and 10 bases at J, with 6 bases in the middle. In DNA form, the CDR3 reads TGCAGTGCTAGACAAAGCTCACCCCTCCACTTT. Its protein product is CSARQSSPLHF.

The rearrangement joins TRBV21-1 to TRBJ2-1; the table's D call, TRBD2, was not checked against the DNA. TRBV21-1 is a recognized pseudogene. The CDR3 sequence is 12 residues long. The CDR3 sequence is CASSKEEGEQFF. Here the CDR3 DNA reads TGTGCCAGCAGCAAAGAGGAGGGTGAGCAGTTCTTC.

The rearrangement joins TRBV24-1 to TRBJ2-5; D not resolved. The CDR3 is 12 amino acids. Germline V CDR1 and CDR2: KGHDR, SFDVKD. Trimming removed 10 bases from V and 7 bases from J, with 15 bases in between. The CDR3, as DNA: TGTGCCACGTCGGTGCGAACGGGGACCCAGTACTTC. Translating gives CATSVRTGTQYF.

The chain employs TRBV5-4 and TRBJ2-6; D is perhaps TRBD2 (5 bases). Germline assignment: CDR1 SGHNT and CDR2 YYREEE (reference sequence). V lost 0 bases, J lost 2 bases, and 9 bases lay in between. The CDR3 loop spans 16 amino acids. The CDR3 nucleotides are TGTGCCAGCAGCTTGGGAGGGCCAACTGGGGCCAACGTCCTGACTTTC. Its translation is CASSLGGPTGANVLTF.

The V gene is TRBV18, the J gene TRBJ2-5; a possible D gene is TRBD2 (5 bases). CDR1 and CDR2 from the germline V gene are KGHSH and LQKENI. V was cut by 2 bases and J by 5 bases, with 6 bases left in between. The CDR3 loop spans 12 amino acids. CDR3 DNA: TGTGCCAGCTCACCAAGGAGGGAGACCCAGTACTTC. As protein: CASSPRRETQYF.

This sequence joins TRBV15 and TRBJ2-2; maybe TRBD1 (6 bases). Germline-derived CDR1 and CDR2 are LNHNV and YYDKDF (reference sequence). V was pared by 8 bases and J by 1 base, with 8 bases between. The CDR3 contains 13 residues. The CDR3 DNA reads TGTGCCACCTCGACAGGGAACACCGGGGAGCTGTTTTTT. Protein product: CATSTGNTGELFF.

The rearrangement joins TRBV6-6 to TRBJ2-4; 9 bases are shared with TRBD2. The CDR3 spans 15 residues. V lost 6 bases, J lost 4 bases, and 7 bases stayed unmatched. CDR1 is MNHNY, CDR2 SVGAGI, per germline (reference sequence). CDR3 amino acids: CASRALAGLKNIQYF. CDR3 nucleotides: TGTGCCAGCAGGGCGCTAGCGGGGCTAAAAAACATTCAGTACTTC.

The chain links TRBV3-1 (or the pseudogene TRBV3-2) to TRBJ1-5; TRBD1 is a possible D gene (5 bases). The germline V gene has CDR1 LGHDT and CDR2 YNNKEL (reference sequence). This CDR3 spans 13 amino acids. V was trimmed by 1 base and J by 7 bases, leaving 8 bases between them. Here the CDR3 reads CASSQGSGQPQHF. The CDR3 DNA sequence: TGTGCCAGCAGCCAAGGGTCAGGGCAGCCCCAGCATTTT.

The chain is built from TRBV29-1 and TRBJ2-5; 9 bases agree with TRBD1. V lost 0 bases to trimming and J lost 3 bases; unmatched junction nucleotides: 14. Germline-derived CDR1 and CDR2 are SQVTM and ANQGSEA. There are 18 residues in the CDR3. CDR3 nucleotides: TGCAGCGTTGAAGATTGGGGACAGGGCATGGGAGTAGAAGAGACCCAGTACTTC. This gives the protein CSVEDWGQGMGVEETQYF.

With respect to this clone: Other DNA sequences in the same sample also yield this CDR3. The chain employs TRBV5-1 and TRBJ1-1, with D hard to call. V lost 2 bases and J lost 0, with 5 bases in between. The germline V gene has CDR1 SGHRS and CDR2 YFSETQ. The CDR3 is made up of 13 amino acids. The CDR3 bases are TGCGCCAGCAGCTTAGAAGTGAACACTGAAGCTTTCTTT. It codes for CASSLEVNTEAFF.

The rearrangement uses TRBV4-3 and TRBJ1-2; D may be TRBD1 (6 bases). The germline V and J ends were trimmed by 1 base and 8 bases, with 17 bases remaining between them. The CDR3 length is 15 residues. Germline CDR1 is LGHNA and CDR2 is YSLEER. CDR3 sequence reads: CASSQGTAGAVGYTF. The CDR3, as DNA: TGCGCCAGCAGCCAAGGAACGGCAGGGGCGGTCGGCTACACCTTC.